This is a list of T cell receptor beta chains from one sample in a study of blood T cell repertoires in COVID-19. Only in-frame clones appear in the TCRdb table, and some are missing; sequencing was by immunoSEQ multiplex PCR. The repertoire holds roughly 150,000 clones, around 89% seen once, with around 14% in the top ten. The material sequenced was peripheral blood. Every receptor here comes from a woman aged 40 to 50 with acute or convalescent COVID-19. Both conserved end residues are part of each CDR3. A D gene is named only where the DNA matches it firmly. Size is omitted from some rows. Given values are once, few, many or a class for expanded clones.

CDR3aa: CAWSGGGRQPQHF
abundance: NA
d_gene: TRBD1
v_gene: TRBV30

CDR3aa: CSVQEQGVGNQPQHF
abundance: NA
d_gene: NA
v_gene: TRBV29-1

CDR3aa: CASSDRERGWTDTQYF
abundance: NA
d_gene: TRBD2
v_gene: TRBV25-1

CDR3aa: CAISRGLAGDAGELFF
abundance: NA
d_gene: TRBD2
v_gene: TRBV10-3

CDR3aa: CASSPQTGTVNTEAFF
abundance: NA
d_gene: TRBD1
v_gene: TRBV18

CDR3aa: CASSLVRDNPEAFF
abundance: NA
d_gene: NA
v_gene: TRBV7-9

CDR3aa: CASRIGGTPTGEQFF
abundance: few
d_gene: NA
v_gene: TRBV19

CDR3aa: CASTHRGGEQYF
abundance: NA
d_gene: TRBD2
v_gene: TRBV13

CDR3aa: CASSTQGSGGYTF
abundance: NA
d_gene: NA
v_gene: TRBV19

CDR3aa: CASSLIGMGDYPIDEQFF
abundance: NA
d_gene: TRBD2
v_gene: TRBV7-2

CDR3aa: CASSLVGLTEAFF
abundance: NA
d_gene: NA
v_gene: TRBV12-3/TRBV12-4

CDR3aa: CATSRTGEKLFF
abundance: NA
d_gene: NA
v_gene: TRBV15